The 9 T cell receptor beta chains listed next were all sequenced from one sample in a study of Graves' ophthalmopathy and Graves' hyperthyroidism. The sequenced template was RNA, covering the TCR beta CDR3 region. Following a first-round RT-PCR that used HTBI primers, a second-round multiplex PCR was carried out. TCRdb re-called the multiplex PCR reads through MiXCR, storing one row per CDR3 protein. The table records 560,000 or so distinct CDR3 sequences, less than 40% of them present only once. Sequencing was carried out using peripheral blood or thyroid tissue (not recorded which). The source of these receptors is an adult man with Graves' hyperthyroidism.

Worth noting for this clonotype: Compared with germline, one end of the junction differs, possibly owing to a read error. V gene TRBV7-7 combines with J gene TRBJ2-3, with TRBD2 as a possible D gene (5 bases). The germline gives CDR1 SSHAT, CDR2 FNYEAQ (reference sequence). This CDR3 region has 13 residues. For the CDR3, the DNA is TGTGCTAGCAGCTTAGCGCGGATAGATACGCAGTATTTT. Amino acid sequence: CASSLARIDTQYF.

This clonotype was detected a few times. V and J are TRBV28 and TRBJ1-4; the D gene is possibly TRBD1 (5 bases). CDR1 and CDR2 from the germline V gene are MDHEN and SYDVKM. The CDR3 has 15 residues. The V end lost 5 bases, the J end lost 4 bases, and 14 bases lay between the germline ends. The CDR3 nucleotides read TGTGCCAGCAGTCGGGGCAGGGCTCTTAATGAAAAACTGTTTTTT. This translates into CASSRGRALNEKLFF.

As to this clonotype: This may come from a read error, since a much larger clone is one base off. In DNA form, the CDR3 reads TGCAGTGCTGGAGGGACAGGCGCCTCCTATAATTCACCCCTCCACTTT. It yields the protein CSAGGTGASYNSPLHF. This chain links TRBV20-1 with TRBJ1-6; 8 nucleotides line up with TRBD1. J was trimmed by 0 bases and V by 5 bases; bases with no gene match: 6. Per germline, CDR1 DFQATT and CDR2 SNEGSKA (reference sequence). CDR3 length equals 16 residues.

This clonotype was counted many times. The V gene is TRBV12-3 or TRBV12-4, the J gene TRBJ2-5; weak D call: TRBD2 (5 bases). The CDR3 runs to 14 residues. The ends were cut back, 3 bases at V and 1 base at J, with 9 bases in the middle. The CDR3 sequence is CASSLGSVQETQYF. CDR3 in DNA: TGTGCCAGCAGTTTGGGTAGCGTCCAAGAGACCCAGTACTTC.

Many counts were recorded for this clonotype. The chain is built from TRBV19 and TRBJ1-1, with no clear D. The germline CDR1 and CDR2 sequences are LNHDA and SQIVND (reference sequence). Trimming took off 5 bases at V and 0 bases at J, with 10 bases between the two ends. The CDR3 is made up of 14 amino acids. CDR3 loop: CASSVSSMNTEAFF. The CDR3 region has the DNA TGTGCCAGTAGTGTTTCCTCCATGAACACTGAAGCTTTCTTT.

This clonotype came up a few times. This chain uses TRBV7-8 with TRBJ2-5; no clear D. Trimming removed 4 bases at V and 5 bases at J, with 11 bases between. Germline CDR1 is SGHVS and CDR2 is FQNEAQ. The CDR3 totals 13 residues. The CDR3 spells CASSSLSLETQYF. The DNA for the CDR3 is TGTGCCAGCAGCTCACTGAGTCTTGAGACCCAGTACTTC.

This clonotype was seen at least ten times. The genes are TRBV6-5 and TRBJ2-5; D gene ambiguous. CDR1 MNHEY and CDR2 SVGAGI come from the germline V gene. Trimming cost V 6 bases and J 1 base, with 12 bases left between them. This CDR3 contains 14 residues. The CDR3 region is CASRLTRSQETQYF. Written as DNA, the CDR3 is TGTGCCAGCAGACTGACACGATCCCAAGAGACCCAGTACTTC.

This clonotype has just a few counts. The chain joins TRBV19 to TRBJ2-7, with D possibly TRBD2 on 7 matching bases. Germline lookup yields CDR1 LNHDA and CDR2 SQIVND (reference sequence). Trimming removed 4 bases at V and 5 bases at J, with 18 bases between. The CDR3 sequence is 15 residues long. CDR3 sequence reads: CASSNGWGGLDEQYF. Written as DNA, the CDR3 is TGTGCCAGTAGTAACGGGTGGGGGGGCCTGGACGAGCAGTACTTC.

This clonotype came up a few times. The genes are TRBV6-6 and TRBJ2-7; the D is unclear. In germline, CDR1 is MNHNY, CDR2 SVGAGI (reference sequence). The length of the CDR3 is 14 residues. V was cut by 2 bases and J by 6 bases, with 14 bases left in between. DNA for the CDR3: TGTGCCAGCAGTTACGGGGTCGCTGGTGGCGAGCAGTACTTC. It specifies CASSYGVAGGEQYF.